This T cell receptor beta chain was documented in a study of beta chain features in type 1 diabetes. Study information: The patient and healthy donor groups were comparable for age, gender and cell yields. Overall study results and limits: VDJ junctions from patients with type 1 diabetes contained fewer insertions and more deletions. For Type 1 diabetes patients, all four CD4+ subsets carried TCRB CDR3s that were moderately but significantly shorter.

The CDR3 covers 14 residues. Germline CDR1 LGHNA, CDR2 YSLEER. V lost 0 bases and J lost 7, with 12 bases in between. This clone has just a few counts. Its antigen is still unknown. Cell sorting via CD45RO/CCR7/CD25/CD127/CD95/CD27 was performed to obtain CD4+ naive, central memory, regulatory and stem cell-like memory cells. The entirety of the isolated RNA underwent reverse transcription, so expressed TCRB transcripts were sequenced. Produced via immunoSEQ multiplex PCR; TCRdb's table is partial and in-frame only. The sample yields 150,000 to 200,000 clones, approximately 8% seen once. The chain combines TRBV4-3 with TRBJ1-2, with D maybe TRBD1 (6 bases). The sample consisted of central memory CD4+ T cells from blood. This clonotype was obtained from a woman in her 40s with type 1 diabetes. CDR3 region: CASSQDAGAGGYTF. In nucleotides, the CDR3 is TGCGCCAGCAGCCAAGATGCAGGGGCTGGTGGCTACACCTTC.